Included here is one T cell receptor beta chain sequence, with context. Its target antigen remains unknown. It has no much larger one-base neighbor in the sample; base qualities were not kept. This entry belongs to a study of blood T cell repertoires in COVID-19 (TCRdb year 2020). At the level of the whole study: The collaborator samples originated in the United States, Italy and Spain and spanned the acute and convalescent phases of COVID-19. The material from the prospective study consisted of cDNA or gDNA derived from T cells, B-cell-depleted T cells, or PBMCs. Deeply sampled blood TCRbeta repertoires from subjects exposed to, actively infected with, or recovered from COVID-19 were included in the dataset. The repertoires were released in a freely available public database meant as a resource for research on the immune response to SARS-CoV-2. The samples were drawn from two sources: the first 160 participants of the ongoing ImmuneRACE study, and approximately 1,300 subjects contributed by 6 global collaborators. Nearly every sample came with metadata listing a de-identified subject ID, COVID-19 status, age in years and sex. Where available, HLA class I and class II types were taken from metadata supplied by the sample provider and were not determined by assay-based typing.

The immunoSEQ Assay, a bias-controlled multiplex PCR, was used to amplify TCRbeta CDR3 regions from genomic DNA. In the paper's pipeline: The number of nucleated cells in each sample was estimated from the amplification of reference gene primers within the assay. To quantify the absolute abundance of each unique TCRbeta CDR3 rearrangement, sequence reads were collapsed and filtered. For each sample, productive Simpson clonality was calculated as the square root of Simpson's diversity index across productive rearrangements. TCRdb holds this immuneACCESS table with in-frame rearrangements only. Some clones are missing; in checked studies, unresolved V genes explain under half, and the rest has no known cause. Clone size and the V and J calls come from that table; the DNA yielded D and trimming. The sample contains fewer than 250,000 clones, roughly 90% of them found a single time. Less than 15% of the sample lies in the top ten.

Enrolling through a virtual design, the prospective study's participants ranged in age from roughly 18 to 89 years and lived across roughly 24 United States geographic areas. Cohort assignment in the prospective study relied on participant-reported clinical history from a screening survey and a study questionnaire. Exposed participants had been in contact with someone with a PCR-confirmed or clinician-diagnosed COVID-19 case within 2 weeks of study entry. In the prospective study, whole blood, serum and a nasopharyngeal or oropharyngeal swab were collected from each participant by mobile phlebotomists. Prospective study participants could optionally give additional blood draws and questionnaires over a 2-month period. Before DNA extraction, blood samples from the prospective study were shipped at room temperature or frozen. Study-wide findings and limitations: How much clinical and demographic metadata was included differed by source and by participant, and the metadata was provided uncurated.

The CDR3 numbers 13 residues from cysteine through phenylalanine. The kept DNA is CDR3 alone, 39 bases in frame from the first base. For CDR1 and CDR2, the germline V gene lists ENHRY and SYGVKD. V is shortened by 3 bases, J by 10 bases, and the region joining them spans 10 bases. The chain is made from TRBV10-3 and TRBJ1-6, with no confidently assigned D gene. This receptor was identified in a man younger than 45 who had been exposed to COVID-19. Sample: PBMCs or T cells enriched from blood (not recorded which). The nucleotides read TGTGCCATCAGTGAACTCACGGGGTCACCCCTCCACTTT. The translation is CAISELTGSPLHF.